The entry below describes one T cell receptor (beta chain). These data come from a study of cytomegalovirus exposure and HLA in healthy donors. With 0 bases clipped from V and 6 bases from J, the junction kept 10 bases outside the gene matches. CDR1 is SGHRS and CDR2 is YFSETQ in the germline V gene. This CDR3 is 16 amino acids long. Sequencing used immunoSEQ multiplex PCR; TCRdb keeps in-frame clones, though not all of them. The sample holds over 200,000 clones, about 86% seen once. The chain is built from TRBV5-1 and TRBJ2-7, with TRBD1 matching 9 bases. Specimen: PBMCs. The clonotype was recovered from a woman in her late teens or twenties in good health and CMV-seronegative. CDR3 protein: CASSLVGLDRGSEQYF. The CDR3 nucleotides read TGCGCCAGCAGCTTGGTGGGGTTGGACAGGGGATCCGAGCAGTACTTC. Full variable domain (outside the CDR3, taken from reference TRBV5-1 and TRBJ2-7): KAGVTQTPRYLIKTRGQQVTLSCSPISGHRSVSWYQQTPGQGLQFLFEYFSETQRNKGNFPGRFSGRQFSNSRSEMNVSTLELGDSALYLCASSLVGLDRGSEQYFGPGTRLTVT.